What follows are 24 T cell receptor beta chains derived from one specimen sequenced in a study of beta chain features in type 1 diabetes. The study, taken as a whole, reports: A moderate, significant TCRB CDR3 shortening appeared in type 1 diabetes across four CD4+ subsets.

The isolated RNA, all of it, was reverse transcribed, so expressed TCRB transcripts were what got sequenced. Repertoires were generated with immunoSEQ multiplex PCR, while TCRdb's copy carries only in-frame clones and drops some. In the table there are around 650,000 clones, over 10% of which are singletons. Their specific antigens are unknown. The sample was naive CD4+ T cells from blood. Receptor source: a man aged 30 to 39 with type 1 diabetes.

The sample holds a few counts of this clone. V usage is TRBV7-2 and J usage is TRBJ1-2; D gene ambiguous. Germline loops: CDR1 SGHTA, CDR2 FQGNSA. The ends were cut back, 1 base at V and 6 bases at J, with 6 bases in the middle. The CDR3 consists of 12 residues. This CDR3 is CASSLDGNGYTF. Written as DNA, the CDR3 is TGTGCCAGCAGCTTAGATGGGAATGGCTACACCTTC.

This clone was observed a few times. The chain joins TRBV6-5 to TRBJ1-1, with TRBD1 matching over 7 bases. The CDR3 length is 16 residues. After removal of 0 bases from V and 0 bases from J, the junction contained 4 bases not matched to a gene. Germline-derived CDR1 and CDR2 are MNHEY and SVGAGI. The CDR3 loop reads CASSYSEGTVNTEAFF. CDR3 DNA: TGTGCCAGCAGTTACTCTGAGGGGACAGTGAACACTGAAGCTTTCTTT.

This clone was seen more than once but under ten times. The chain has TRBV18 and TRBJ2-2, with D perhaps being TRBD1 or TRBD2 (5 bases each). The CDR3 totals 13 residues. Germline V gives CDR1 KGHSH, CDR2 LQKENI. V was shortened by 5 bases and J by 6 bases, with 10 bases between the two germline ends. CDR3 loop: CASSRGESGELFF. The CDR3 nucleotides read TGTGCCAGCTCAAGAGGGGAGTCCGGGGAGCTGTTTTTT.

The J gene is TRBJ1-3, the V gene TRBV6-5; TRBD1 is a possible D gene (6 bases). The CDR3 is 15 amino acids. CDR1 MNHEY and CDR2 SVGAGI come from the germline V gene. Trimming removed 6 bases from V and 4 bases from J, with 16 bases in between. For the CDR3, the DNA is TGTGCCAGCAGCAAACAGGGCTGGTCAGGAAACACCATATATTTT. Translated: CASSKQGWSGNTIYF.

The chain carries TRBV19 and TRBJ2-2; no clear D. Germline CDR1 LNHDA, CDR2 SQIVND (reference sequence). The CDR3 is 12 amino acids. Trimming stripped 5 bases from V and 5 bases from J, with 6 bases between. CDR3 in amino acids: CASSLKTGELFF. The DNA of the CDR3 is TGTGCCAGTAGTCTAAAGACCGGGGAGCTGTTTTTT. The full variable domain, in which reference TRBV19 and TRBJ2-2 provide the parts outside the CDR3, is DGGITQSPKYLFRKEGQNVTLSCEQNLNHDAMYWYRQDPGQGLRLIYYSQIVNDFQKGDIAEGYSVSREKKESFPLTVTSAQKNPTAFYLCASSLKTGELFFGEGSRLTVL.

The chain employs TRBV7-2 and TRBJ2-7; D is ambiguous. The CDR3 length is 12 residues. V was pared by 2 bases and J by 2 bases, with 4 bases between. The germline CDR1 and CDR2 sequences are SGHTA and FQGNSA. CDR3 coding DNA: TGTGCCAGCAGCTTAATTCCCTACGAGCAGTACTTC. Translated, it gives CASSLIPYEQYF.

The chain carries TRBV7-8 and TRBJ2-5; D could derive from TRBD1 or TRBD2 (5 bases each). V lost 5 bases to trimming and J lost 4 bases, with 11 bases between them. CDR1 SGHVS and CDR2 FQNEAQ come from the germline V gene. There are 13 residues in the CDR3. CDR3 sequence reads: CASSGTTTETQYF. Here the CDR3 DNA reads TGTGCCAGCAGCGGGACCACAACAGAGACCCAGTACTTC.

This clone was recorded a few times. The chain is built from TRBV27 and TRBJ1-5; D call uncertain. The V gene's germline CDR1 is MNHEY and CDR2 SMNVEV (reference sequence). The V end lost 6 bases, the J end lost 0 bases, and 3 bases lay between the germline ends. The CDR3 is made up of 12 amino acids. The CDR3 protein is CASSHSNQPQHF. The CDR3 region has the DNA TGTGCCAGCAGCCATAGCAATCAGCCCCAGCATTTT.

This chain connects TRBV27 to TRBJ2-7; D might be TRBD1 (6 bases). The CDR3 loop spans 14 amino acids. Trimming stripped 1 base from V and 2 bases from J, with 9 bases between. The germline gives CDR1 MNHEY, CDR2 SMNVEV (reference sequence). This chain's CDR3 is CASSLWNRAYEQYF. As DNA, the CDR3 is TGTGCCAGCAGTTTATGGAACAGGGCCTACGAGCAGTACTTC.

With respect to this clone: An end of the junction differs from the germline gene, which may be a read error. The chain has TRBV7-7 and TRBJ2-3, with 9 nucleotides matching TRBD2. This CDR3 spans 14 amino acids. Germline-derived CDR1 and CDR2 are SSHAT and FNYEAQ (reference sequence). CDR3 sequence (DNA): TGTGCTAGCAGCCGAGCGGGGGGCCCAGATACGCAGTATTTT. This encodes CASSRAGGPDTQYF.

In this sample, this clone turned up a few times. The chain combines TRBV6-1 with TRBJ1-5; D gene unclear. The CDR3 runs to 11 residues. The V gene lost 8 bases and the J gene lost 2 bases, with 4 bases spanning the gap. Per the germline V gene, CDR1 is MNHNS and CDR2 is SASEGT. The CDR3 region is CASAGNQPQHF. Written as DNA, the CDR3 is TGTGCCAGCGCGGGCAATCAGCCCCAGCATTTT.

Only a few counts were recorded for this clone. A read error may produce the germline difference seen at one junction end. V gene TRBV10-3 combines with J gene TRBJ2-6; D remains unclear. Germline CDR1 reads ENHRY; CDR2 reads SYGVKD. CDR3 length: 15 amino acids. CDR3 sequence: CAITEDGSGANVLTF. CDR3 nucleotides: TGTGCCATCACTGAGGACGGGTCTGGGGCCAACGTCCTGACTTTC.

This clone has more than one count but fewer than ten. V is TRBV2 and J is TRBJ2-6, with 12 bases identical to TRBD1. This CDR3 has 17 residues. V shed 7 bases and J 4 bases; nucleotides not matched to a gene: 8. Germline loops: CDR1 SNHLY, CDR2 FYNNEI. CDR3 amino acids: CASKGGQGARGANVLTF. CDR3 DNA sequence: TGTGCCAGCAAAGGGGGACAGGGGGCACGAGGGGCCAACGTCCTGACTTTC.

The chain links TRBV29-1 to TRBJ1-1; no clear D. Germline V lookup: CDR1 SQVTM, CDR2 ANQGSEA. Between the trimmed V and J ends, which lost 7 bases and 1 base, there was a span of 16 bases. The CDR3 is 14 residues long. CDR3 nucleotide sequence: TGCAGCGCCCCCCTGGAGCGATCGAACACTGAAGCTTTCTTT. It specifies CSAPLERSNTEAFF.

The chain has TRBV28 and TRBJ2-1; D not certain. The germline V gene has CDR1 MDHEN and CDR2 SYDVKM. The V gene lost 8 bases and the J gene lost 5 bases, with 19 bases spanning the gap. This CDR3 is built from 15 residues. The CDR3, as DNA: TGTGCCAGCGGGCGGAGCGCTGATAATGACAATGAGCAGTTCTTC. This translates into CASGRSADNDNEQFF.

This clone was counted only a few times. The genes are TRBV9 and TRBJ1-6; TRBD1 might be the D (5 bases). Germline values: CDR1 SGDLS, CDR2 YYNGEE. The CDR3 extends over 12 amino acids. V was pared by 4 bases and J by 14 bases, with 13 bases between. The CDR3 region has the DNA TGTGCCAGCAGCCCTAGGGACGGGGCCCTCCACTTT. Residues: CASSPRDGALHF.

The chain couples TRBV5-4 to TRBJ1-2; no reliable D call. Germline V CDR1 and CDR2: SGHNT, YYREEE (reference sequence). The V end lost 5 bases, the J end lost 6 bases, and 11 bases lay between the germline ends. The length of the CDR3 is 12 residues. The CDR3 DNA sequence: TGTGCCAGCAGACTTGACTTGAATGGCTACACCTTC. Translated: CASRLDLNGYTF.

The V call is TRBV6-5, the J call TRBJ2-7, with D possibly called TRBD1 or TRBD2 (5 bases each). Per germline, CDR1 MNHEY and CDR2 SVGAGI. Trimming took 0 bases from V and 6 from J, leaving 9 bases between them. The CDR3 loop spans 13 amino acids. CDR3 sequence reads: CASSYSWDGEQYF. The CDR3 coding sequence is TGTGCCAGCAGTTACTCGTGGGACGGCGAGCAGTACTTC.

The CDR3 loop is CASSERQGANTIYF. CDR3 nucleotides: TGTGCCAGCAGCGAACGACAGGGGGCAAACACCATATATTTT. The gene calls are TRBV13 and TRBJ1-3, with TRBD1 matching over 10 bases. V lost 5 bases, J lost 6 bases, and 4 bases stayed unmatched. From germline, CDR1 is PRHDT and CDR2 FYEKMQ (reference sequence). The CDR3 is 14 amino acids.

This clone was seen more than once but under ten times. V is TRBV9 and J is TRBJ2-7; 9 bases are shared with TRBD1. This CDR3 comprises 16 residues. Germline values: CDR1 SGDLS, CDR2 YYNGEE. J gave up 4 bases and V 0 bases, and 8 bases lay outside the gene matches. This CDR3 is CASSVGGTGKEYEQYF. DNA of the CDR3: TGTGCCAGCAGCGTAGGAGGGACAGGGAAAGAGTACGAGCAGTACTTC.

A note on this clone: This sample includes further DNA sequences coding for the same CDR3. This chain connects TRBV7-2 to TRBJ2-5; 12 bases line up with TRBD1. V was clipped by 4 bases and J by 4 bases; unmatched bases: 1. This CDR3 region has 14 residues. From germline, CDR1 is SGHTA and CDR2 FQGNSA. The CDR3 here is CASSSGQGAETQYF. The CDR3 DNA sequence: TGTGCCAGCAGCTCGGGACAGGGGGCAGAGACCCAGTACTTC.

This clone has more than one count but fewer than ten. This chain joins TRBV4-3 and TRBJ2-3, with TRBD2 matching 8 bases. There are 15 residues in the CDR3. V was pared by 3 bases and J by 3 bases, with 5 bases of the junction left unmatched. Germline CDR1 and CDR2: LGHNA and YSLEER. CDR3 in DNA: TGCGCCAGCAGCCAGGGGACTAGAAGGACAGATACGCAGTATTTT. Translated, it gives CASSQGTRRTDTQYF.

The chain uses TRBV30 and TRBJ2-5; tentative D call: TRBD1 (5 bases). CDR1 GTSNPN and CDR2 SVGIG come from the germline V gene (reference sequence). V was trimmed by 1 base and J by 5 bases, leaving 11 bases between them. CDR3 length equals 13 residues. As DNA, the CDR3 is TGTGCCTGGAGTGGGGTAGGGGCTGAGACCCAGTACTTC. Its protein product is CAWSGVGAETQYF. Complete variable domain (other parts from reference TRBV30 and TRBJ2-5): SQTIHQWPATLVQPVGSPLSLECTVEGTSNPNLYWYRQAAGRGLQLLFYSVGIGQISSEVPQNLSASRPQDRQFILSSKKLLLSDSGFYLCAWSGVGAETQYFGPGTRLLVL.

This clone turned up a few times. The chain combines TRBV6-6 with TRBJ2-5; D call uncertain. Germline V CDR1 and CDR2: MNHNY, SVGAGI (reference sequence). The CDR3 spans 13 residues. Trimming removed 6 bases at V and 2 bases at J, with 10 bases between. This CDR3 reads CASSSQIQETQYF. As DNA, the CDR3 is TGTGCCAGCAGCTCACAGATACAAGAGACCCAGTACTTC.